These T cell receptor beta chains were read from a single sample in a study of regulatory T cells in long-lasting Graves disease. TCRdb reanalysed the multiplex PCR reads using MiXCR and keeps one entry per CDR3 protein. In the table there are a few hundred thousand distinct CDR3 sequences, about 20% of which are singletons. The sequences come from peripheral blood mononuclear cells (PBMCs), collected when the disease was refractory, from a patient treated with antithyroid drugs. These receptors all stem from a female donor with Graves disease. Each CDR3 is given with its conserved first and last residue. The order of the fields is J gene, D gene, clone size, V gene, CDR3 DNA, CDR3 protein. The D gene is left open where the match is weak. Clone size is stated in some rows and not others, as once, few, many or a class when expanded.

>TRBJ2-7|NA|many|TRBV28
TGTGCCAGCAGTTTAATCGTGGGACCCCGGGAGCAGTACTTC
CASSLIVGPREQYF
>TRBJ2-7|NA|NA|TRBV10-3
TGTGCCATCAGGCGGGACACGAGCTCCTACGAGCAGTACTTC
CAIRRDTSSYEQYF
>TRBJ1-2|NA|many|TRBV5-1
TGCGCCAGCAGAATGGACAGTGATGGCTACACCTTC
CASRMDSDGYTF
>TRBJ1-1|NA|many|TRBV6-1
TGTGCCAGCAGTCGACAGTTTGAAGCTTTCTTT
CASSRQFEAFF
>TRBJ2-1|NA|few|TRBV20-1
TGCAGTGCGCTGAGCAGCCCCTCCTACAATGAGCAGTTCTTC
CSALSSPSYNEQFF
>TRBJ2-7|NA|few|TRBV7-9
TGTGCCAGCAGCTTAGATTGGGGTTCCTACGAGCAGTACTTC
CASSLDWGSYEQYF
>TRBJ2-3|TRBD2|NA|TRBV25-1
TGTGCCGGCAGTGAAGGAAGACTAGCGGGCACAGATACGCAGTATTTT
CAGSEGRLAGTDTQYF
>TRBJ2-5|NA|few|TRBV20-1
TGCAGTACTAGCCCCTCCGGGGCCCAGTACTTC
CSTSPSGAQYF
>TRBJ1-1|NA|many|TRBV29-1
TGCAGCGTTGGAGGGGATTCTGAAGCTTTCTTT
CSVGGDSEAFF
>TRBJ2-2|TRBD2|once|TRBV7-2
TGTGCCAGCAGCTTATCTAGCGGGAAACCTCACGGGGAGCTGTTTTTT
CASSLSSGKPHGELFF
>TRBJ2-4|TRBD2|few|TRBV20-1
TGCAGTGCTAGAGATCTTATGGAACTAGCGGGAGTAGCCAAAAACATTCAGTACTTC
CSARDLMELAGVAKNIQYF
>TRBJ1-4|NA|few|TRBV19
TGTGCCAGTAGTATCGGTTTGGGACAACCTGAAAAACTGTTTTTT
CASSIGLGQPEKLFF
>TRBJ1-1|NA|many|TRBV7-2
TGTGCCAGCAGCTTAGATTCGAGGGGAGCTTTCTTT
CASSLDSRGAFF
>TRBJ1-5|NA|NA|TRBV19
TGTGCCAGTAGCACCAGGCGGCCTAGCAATCAGCCCCAGCATTTT
CASSTRRPSNQPQHF
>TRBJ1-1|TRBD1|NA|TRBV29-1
TGCAGCGTTAGGGTCGACAGGGTGAAGGGGAGCACTGAAGCTTTCTTT
CSVRVDRVKGSTEAFF
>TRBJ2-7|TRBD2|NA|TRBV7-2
TGTGCCAGCAGCTTAAGTCTTAGCGGGACCTACGAGCAGTACTTC
CASSLSLSGTYEQYF
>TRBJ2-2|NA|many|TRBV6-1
TGTGCCAGCAATGAGGGATCCTTCCCGCTGTTTTTT
CASNEGSFPLFF
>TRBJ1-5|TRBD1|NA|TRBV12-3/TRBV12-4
TGTGCCAGCACTTCTAGGACAGGGTCGAGCAATCAGCCCCAGCATTTT
CASTSRTGSSNQPQHF
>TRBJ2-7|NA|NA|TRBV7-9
TGCGCCAGCAGCCATACGCAGACGGCGTCCTACGAGCAGTACTTC
CASSHTQTASYEQYF
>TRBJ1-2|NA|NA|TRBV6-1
TGTGCCAGCAGTGAAGTAATAGGAGGGCTTCTTGGCTACACCTTC
CASSEVIGGLLGYTF
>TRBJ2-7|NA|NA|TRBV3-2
TGTGCCAGCAGTCGCTTTCTTGGGGACGAGCAGTACTTC
CASSRFLGDEQYF
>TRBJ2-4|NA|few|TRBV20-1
TGCAGTGCTGGGGGTGGGCGGACTGGCGCCAAAAACATTCAGTACTTC
CSAGGGRTGAKNIQYF
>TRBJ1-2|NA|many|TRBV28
TGTGCCAGCTCCCAAGGTGGGCGACAGGTTCGGGGCTACACCTTC
CASSQGGRQVRGYTF
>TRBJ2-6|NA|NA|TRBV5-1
TGCGCCAGTACAGAGGGTTCCTCTGGGGCCAACGTCCTGACTTTC
CASTEGSSGANVLTF
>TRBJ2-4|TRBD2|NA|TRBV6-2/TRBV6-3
TGTGCCAGCAGGCCTAGCGGACTAGCCAAAAACATTCAGTACTTC
CASRPSGLAKNIQYF
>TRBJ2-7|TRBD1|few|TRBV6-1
TGTGCCAGCGGGCCGGGACAGGGTACAGGCGAGCAGTACTTC
CASGPGQGTGEQYF
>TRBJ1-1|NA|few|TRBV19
TGTGCCAGTAGTATCTTAGGGTACACTGAAGCTTTCTTT
CASSILGYTEAFF
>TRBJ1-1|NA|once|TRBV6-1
TGTGCCAGCAGTCGTAGCGTGAACACTGAAGCTTTCTTT
CASSRSVNTEAFF
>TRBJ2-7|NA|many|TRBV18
TGTGCCAGCTCACACGGTGGATACGAGCAGTACTTC
CASSHGGYEQYF
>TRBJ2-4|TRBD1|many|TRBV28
TGTGCCAGCGAATCGGGACAGGGCAAAAACATTCAGTACTTC
CASESGQGKNIQYF
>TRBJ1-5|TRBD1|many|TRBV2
TGTGCCAGCAGTTATAACAGGGGGTACACGGGTCAGCCCCAGCATTTT
CASSYNRGYTGQPQHF
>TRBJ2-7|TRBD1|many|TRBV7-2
TGTGCCAGCAGCTTAGCGGGACAGGGGTCTACCGAGCAGTACTTC
CASSLAGQGSTEQYF
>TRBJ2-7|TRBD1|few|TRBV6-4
TGTGCCAGCAGTTACTTCGGACAGGGCCACGGCGAGCAGTACTTC
CASSYFGQGHGEQYF
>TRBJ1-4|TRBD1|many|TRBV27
TGTGCCAGCAGCCCTTCCAGACAGGGGGGACTCGGACTGTTTTTT
CASSPSRQGGLGLFF
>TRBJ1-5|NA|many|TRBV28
TGTGCCAGCAGTTTAGTGGTAGGCAATCAGCCCCAGCATTTT
CASSLVVGNQPQHF
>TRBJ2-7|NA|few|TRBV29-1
TGCAGCGTTGCCGGGACACACCTCGGGGAGCAGTACTTC
CSVAGTHLGEQYF
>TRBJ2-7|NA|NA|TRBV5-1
TGCGCCAGCAACGGGGATGCAACCTACGAGCAGTACTTC
CASNGDATYEQYF
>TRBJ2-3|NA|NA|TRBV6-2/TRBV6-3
TGTGCCAGCAGTTCTACCCCAGGAGGGCCAATAGATACGCAGTATTTT
CASSSTPGGPIDTQYF
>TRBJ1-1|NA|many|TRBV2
TGTGCCAGCAGTGCTAGGGGGGGAACTGAAGCTTTCTTT
CASSARGGTEAFF
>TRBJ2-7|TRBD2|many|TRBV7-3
TGTGCCACCCAAGTCCGTAGCGGGAGGGCCGACGAGCAGTACTTC
CATQVRSGRADEQYF
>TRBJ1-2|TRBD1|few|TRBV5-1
TGCGCCAGCAGCCCCAGGGGGGGGAGCTACTATGGCTACACCTTC
CASSPRGGSYYGYTF
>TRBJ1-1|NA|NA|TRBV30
TGTGCCTGGGGACACCTGAACACTGAAGCTTTCTTT
CAWGHLNTEAFF
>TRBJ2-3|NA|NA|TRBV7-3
TGTGCCAGCAGCTTAGCAGGGAACACAGATACGCAGTATTTT
CASSLAGNTDTQYF
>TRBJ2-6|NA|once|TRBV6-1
TGTGCCAGCAGTCACGGGTCCTCGACAGAATTCTCTGGGGCCAACGTCCTGACTTTC
CASSHGSSTEFSGANVLTF
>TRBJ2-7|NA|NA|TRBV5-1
TGCGCCAGCAGCTTGTACAGACGATTCAACTACGAGCAGTACTTC
CASSLYRRFNYEQYF
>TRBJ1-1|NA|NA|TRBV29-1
TGCAGCGTTGTACGGGGTTTAAGCACTGAAGCTTTCTTT
CSVVRGLSTEAFF
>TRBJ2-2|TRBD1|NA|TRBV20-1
TGCAGTGCTAGTCGGACAGGGGTCCCCGGGGAGCTGTTTTTT
CSASRTGVPGELFF
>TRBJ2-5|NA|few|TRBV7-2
TGTGCCAGCAGCCCCGGGGATAGCGCGCAAGAGACCCAGTACTTC
CASSPGDSAQETQYF
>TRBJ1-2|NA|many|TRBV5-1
TGCGCCAGCAGCTCACTGGGGCAGGGGCATGGCTACACCTTC
CASSSLGQGHGYTF
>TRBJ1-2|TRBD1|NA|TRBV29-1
TGCAGCGTTATAGACAGGGGGCTGGGTGGCTACACCTTC
CSVIDRGLGGYTF